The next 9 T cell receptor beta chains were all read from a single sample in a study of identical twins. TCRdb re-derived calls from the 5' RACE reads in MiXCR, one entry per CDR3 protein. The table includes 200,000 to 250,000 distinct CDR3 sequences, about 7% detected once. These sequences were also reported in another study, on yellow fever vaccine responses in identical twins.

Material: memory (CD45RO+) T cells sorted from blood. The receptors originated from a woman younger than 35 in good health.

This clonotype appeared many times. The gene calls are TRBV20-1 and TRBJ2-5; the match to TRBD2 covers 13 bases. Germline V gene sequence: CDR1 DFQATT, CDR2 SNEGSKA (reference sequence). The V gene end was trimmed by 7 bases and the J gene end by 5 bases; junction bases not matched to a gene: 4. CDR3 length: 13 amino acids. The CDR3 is CSVGLAGAETQYF. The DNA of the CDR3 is TGCAGTGTAGGACTAGCGGGAGCTGAGACCCAGTACTTC.

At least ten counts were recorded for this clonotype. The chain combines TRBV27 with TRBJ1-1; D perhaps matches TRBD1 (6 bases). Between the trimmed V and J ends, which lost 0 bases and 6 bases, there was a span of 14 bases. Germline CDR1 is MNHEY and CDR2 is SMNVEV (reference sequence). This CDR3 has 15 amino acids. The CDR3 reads CASSLSKRGAAEAFF. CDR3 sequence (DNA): TGTGCCAGCAGTTTATCGAAGCGGGGGGCGGCTGAAGCTTTCTTT.

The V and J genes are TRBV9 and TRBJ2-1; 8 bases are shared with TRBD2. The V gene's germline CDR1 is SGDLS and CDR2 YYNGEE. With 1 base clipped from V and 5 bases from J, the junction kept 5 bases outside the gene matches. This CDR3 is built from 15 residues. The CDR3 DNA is TGTGCCAGCAGCGTATCACGGGAGGGGAACAATGAGCAGTTCTTC. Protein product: CASSVSREGNNEQFF.

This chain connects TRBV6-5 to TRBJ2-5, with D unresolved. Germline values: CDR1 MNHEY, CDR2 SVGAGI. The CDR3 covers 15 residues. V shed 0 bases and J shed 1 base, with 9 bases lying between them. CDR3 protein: CASSYSTVGQETQYF. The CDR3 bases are TGTGCCAGCAGTTACTCGACGGTGGGCCAAGAGACCCAGTACTTC.

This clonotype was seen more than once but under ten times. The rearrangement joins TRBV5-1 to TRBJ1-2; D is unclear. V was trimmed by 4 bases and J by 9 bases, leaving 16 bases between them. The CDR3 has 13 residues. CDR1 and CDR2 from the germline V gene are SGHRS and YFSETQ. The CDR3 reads CASSPGPQGSYTF. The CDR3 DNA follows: TGCGCCAGCAGCCCCGGGCCTCAAGGTAGCTACACCTTC.

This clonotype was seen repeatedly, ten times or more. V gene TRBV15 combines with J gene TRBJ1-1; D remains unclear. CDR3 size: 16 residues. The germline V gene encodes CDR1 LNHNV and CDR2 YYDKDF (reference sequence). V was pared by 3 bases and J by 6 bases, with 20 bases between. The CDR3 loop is CATSRGKDPGLAEAFF. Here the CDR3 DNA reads TGTGCCACCAGCAGGGGGAAGGACCCCGGACTAGCTGAAGCTTTCTTT.

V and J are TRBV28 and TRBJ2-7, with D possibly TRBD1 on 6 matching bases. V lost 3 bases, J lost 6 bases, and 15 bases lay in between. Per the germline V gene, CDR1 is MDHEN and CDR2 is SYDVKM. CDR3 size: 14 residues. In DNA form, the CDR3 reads TGTGCCAGCAGTTTCGTGGTGGGGGCTGGCGAGCAGTACGTC. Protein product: CASSFVVGAGEQYV.

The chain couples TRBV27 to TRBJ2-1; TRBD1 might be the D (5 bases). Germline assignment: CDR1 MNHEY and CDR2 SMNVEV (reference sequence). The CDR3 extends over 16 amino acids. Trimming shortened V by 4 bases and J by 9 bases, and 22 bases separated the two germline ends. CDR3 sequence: CASSSSRQIALSEQFF. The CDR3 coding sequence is TGTGCCAGCAGTTCCTCCAGACAGATTGCTCTCAGTGAGCAGTTCTTC.

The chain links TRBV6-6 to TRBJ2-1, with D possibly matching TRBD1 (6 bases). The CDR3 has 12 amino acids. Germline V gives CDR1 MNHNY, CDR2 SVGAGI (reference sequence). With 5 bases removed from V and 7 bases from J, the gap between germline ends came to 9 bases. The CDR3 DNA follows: TGTGCCAGCAGTAACCAGGGGAATGAGCAGTTCTTC. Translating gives CASSNQGNEQFF.